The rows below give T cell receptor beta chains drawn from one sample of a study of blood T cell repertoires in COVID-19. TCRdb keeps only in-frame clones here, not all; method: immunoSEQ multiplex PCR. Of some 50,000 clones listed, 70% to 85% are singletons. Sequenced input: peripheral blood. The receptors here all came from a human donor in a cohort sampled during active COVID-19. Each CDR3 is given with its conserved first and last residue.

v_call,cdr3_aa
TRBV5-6,CASSPGTGGYEQYF
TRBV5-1,CASSLDGGADSPLHF
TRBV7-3,CASSFSGTSHNEQFF
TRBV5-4,CASSLSGTGGYGYTF
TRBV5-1,CASSFSAGVGNEQYF
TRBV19,CASSLRDYSYNEQFF
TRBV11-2,CASSLAGGGEQFF
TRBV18,CASSPLAGGSDETQYF
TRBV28,CASSLRTGDGYTF
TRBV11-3,CASSLVPTDTQYF
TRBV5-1,CASSLEGGASYEQYF
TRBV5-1,CASSLEGQGNQPQHF
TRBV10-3,CAISESQGATEAFF
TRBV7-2,CASSFMGARTGELFF
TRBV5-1,CASSDGTYTSGDTQYF
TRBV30,CAWSGRRTSGRAGPTEQYF
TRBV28,CASSVGGADNYGYTF
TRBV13,CASSPRTGPGYTF
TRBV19,CASSTGSSSGGYTF
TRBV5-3,CARRILPDRAFGELFF
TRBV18,CASSPTGGNEQYF
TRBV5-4,CASSRQGSDNSPLHF
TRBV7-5,CARTGGYNEQFF
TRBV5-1,CASSRWTSGETQYF
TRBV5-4,CASSETLAGGELFF
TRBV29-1,CSVVSTGLGEQYF
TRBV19,CASSRDLRGTYEQYF
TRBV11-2,CASSLGRGDGYTF